These T cell receptor beta chains were read from a single sample in a study of cytomegalovirus exposure and HLA in healthy donors. The method was immunoSEQ multiplex PCR; TCRdb's version includes in-frame clones alone and lacks a portion of them. The profile shows roughly 100,000 clones, around 70% of them singletons. Sequencing input: PBMCs. The receptor source for this set is a man aged 25 to 40 in good health and CMV-seronegative. The CDR3 runs from the conserved cysteine through the conserved F or W. The order of the fields is V gene, D gene, clone size, J gene, CDR3 protein, CDR3 DNA. A D gene is named only where the DNA matches it firmly. Expanded clones get a size class; other rows say once, few or many, or leave the size out.

TRBV5-8	TRBD2	NA	TRBJ2-1	CASSRLAGYNEQFF	TGTGCCAGCAGTCGACTAGCGGGATACAATGAGCAGTTCTTC
TRBV11-3	NA	NA	TRBJ2-7	CASSLAQGLSEQYF	TGTGCCAGTAGCTTAGCTCAGGGTTTATCCGAGCAGTACTTC
TRBV4-2	TRBD1	once	TRBJ1-5	CASSPQDRGQPQHF	TGTGCCAGCAGCCCCCAGGACAGGGGGCAGCCCCAGCATTTT
TRBV7-8	NA	NA	TRBJ1-5	CASSLAMGINQPQHF	TGTGCCAGCAGCTTAGCTATGGGCATTAATCAGCCCCAGCATTTT
TRBV7-9	NA	few	TRBJ2-3	CASSSILPGDTQYF	TGTGCCAGCAGCTCCATTCTTCCGGGAGATACGCAGTATTTT
TRBV6-6	NA	NA	TRBJ2-1	CASSSGGSSYNEQFF	TGTGCCAGCAGTTCTGGAGGCAGCTCCTACAATGAGCAGTTCTTC
TRBV7-9	NA	NA	TRBJ2-5	CASSLLARGQETQYF	TGTGCCAGCAGCTTACTAGCGAGGGGCCAAGAGACCCAGTACTTC
TRBV11-2	NA	NA	TRBJ2-5	CASSPTGNGETQYF	TGTGCCAGCAGCCCCACAGGGAACGGGGAGACCCAGTACTTC
TRBV7-2	NA	NA	TRBJ2-7	CASSLQGSGQYF	TGTGCCAGCAGCTTACAGGGGAGTGGGCAGTACTTC
TRBV9	NA	few	TRBJ1-4	CASSVDPVYNEKLFF	TGTGCCAGCAGCGTAGATCCGGTTTATAATGAAAAACTGTTTTTT
TRBV30	TRBD1	NA	TRBJ2-2	CAWSVNRGLNTGELFF	TGTGCCTGGAGTGTAAACAGGGGGCTTAATACCGGGGAGCTGTTTTTT
TRBV7-2	TRBD1	NA	TRBJ2-7	CASSRTGPYEQYF	TGTGCCAGCAGCCGGACAGGCCCCTACGAGCAGTACTTC
TRBV4-2	NA	NA	TRBJ1-3	CASSHPEVETIYF	TGTGCCAGCAGCCACCCGGAAGTGGAGACCATATATTTT
TRBV9	TRBD1	NA	TRBJ2-5	CASSARQGAETQYF	TGTGCCAGCAGCGCCCGACAGGGAGCAGAGACCCAGTACTTC
TRBV2	NA	NA	TRBJ2-3	CASSPRGISSDTQYF	TGTGCCAGCAGTCCAAGGGGGATAAGCTCAGATACGCAGTATTTT
TRBV27	TRBD2	few	TRBJ2-1	CASSASGSSYNEQFF	TGTGCCAGCAGTGCTAGCGGGAGCTCCTACAATGAGCAGTTCTTC
TRBV21-1	NA	NA	TRBJ2-7	CASSIRRRSYEQYF	TGTGCCAGCAGCATCCGAAGGAGATCCTACGAGCAGTACTTC
TRBV7-2	TRBD2	NA	TRBJ2-1	CASSSSGLAGDEQFF	TGTGCCAGCAGCAGCTCGGGACTAGCGGGAGATGAGCAGTTCTTC
TRBV4-1	NA	NA	TRBJ1-3	CASSQPRRSSGNTIYF	TGCGCCAGCAGCCAACCTCGGAGGAGCTCTGGAAACACCATATATTTT
TRBV5-6	NA	NA	TRBJ1-5	CASSLGGAAQHF	TGTGCCAGCAGCTTGGGAGGTGCGGCCCAGCATTTT
TRBV28	NA	few	TRBJ1-1	CASSGDIEAFF	TGTGCCAGCAGTGGGGACATTGAAGCTTTCTTT
TRBV19	NA	NA	TRBJ2-3	CASSIQGADTQYF	TGTGCCAGTAGTATACAGGGCGCAGATACGCAGTATTTT
TRBV28	TRBD2	NA	TRBJ2-5	CASSTGLVETQYF	TGTGCCAGCAGCACCGGACTAGTAGAGACCCAGTACTTC
TRBV6-5	TRBD1	NA	TRBJ2-7	CASVRAGGSEQYF	TGTGCCAGCGTAAGGGCAGGGGGCTCCGAGCAGTACTTC
TRBV2	NA	NA	TRBJ1-2	CASSETGSLVANYGYTF	TGTGCCAGCAGTGAAACGGGATCCCTCGTAGCCAACTATGGCTACACCTTC
TRBV29-1	NA	few	TRBJ2-5	CSVASVQETQYF	TGCAGCGTTGCGTCGGTTCAAGAGACCCAGTACTTC
TRBV4-2	TRBD1	NA	TRBJ1-6	CASSQTGGYGSPLHF	TGTGCCAGCAGCCAGACAGGGGGTTACGGATCACCCCTCCACTTT
TRBV23-1	TRBD1	few	TRBJ1-2	CASSGTGESMGGYTF	TGCGCCAGCAGTGGGACAGGGGAGTCTATGGGTGGCTACACCTTC
TRBV9	TRBD1	NA	TRBJ2-5	CASSVGGSGTGSETQYF	TGTGCCAGCAGCGTAGGAGGGTCCGGGACAGGCTCCGAGACCCAGTACTTC
TRBV7-2	TRBD2	few	TRBJ2-3	CASSLVGGSGSDTQYF	TGTGCCAGCAGCTTAGTGGGCGGGAGTGGGTCAGATACGCAGTATTTT
TRBV29-1	TRBD2	NA	TRBJ2-7	CSVEGEGTYEQYF	TGCAGCGTTGAAGGGGAGGGGACCTACGAGCAGTACTTC
TRBV2	TRBD1	few	TRBJ1-5	CASSEDRDRAYQPQHF	TGTGCCAGCAGTGAGGACCGGGACAGGGCATATCAGCCCCAGCATTTT
TRBV6-4	TRBD1	few	TRBJ2-5	CASSPTPGQGGQTQYF	TGTGCCAGCAGTCCAACTCCGGGACAGGGGGGGCAGACCCAGTACTTC
TRBV4-1	NA	NA	TRBJ1-1	CASSQGIGAQNTEAFF	TGCGCCAGCAGCCAAGGTATAGGAGCACAGAACACTGAAGCTTTCTTT
TRBV29-1	NA	NA	TRBJ1-1	CSVDEGGNTEAFF	TGCAGCGTTGACGAGGGAGGGAACACTGAAGCTTTCTTT